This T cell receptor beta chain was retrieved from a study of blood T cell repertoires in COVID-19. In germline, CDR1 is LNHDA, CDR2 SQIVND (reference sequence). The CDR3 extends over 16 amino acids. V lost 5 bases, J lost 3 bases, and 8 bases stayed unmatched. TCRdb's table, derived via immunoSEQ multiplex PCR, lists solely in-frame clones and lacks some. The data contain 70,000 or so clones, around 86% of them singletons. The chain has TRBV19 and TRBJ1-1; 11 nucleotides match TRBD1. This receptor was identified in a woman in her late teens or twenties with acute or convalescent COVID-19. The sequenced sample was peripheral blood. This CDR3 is CASSPRTGGADTEAFF. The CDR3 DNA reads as TGTGCCAGTAGTCCCCGGACAGGGGGCGCGGACACTGAAGCTTTCTTT.